This TCR beta chain is from a study of shared clonotypes between healthy human individuals (dated by TCRdb to 2019 to 2021). The study in broad terms: The cohort comprised two women and a few men aged 18 to 49 years. For each donor, CD4 naive and CD4 memory were each run on three plates, CD8 naive on two plates, and CD8 memory on one plate. To estimate repertoire size and how much clonotype sharing occurs between individuals, the study deeply sequenced the blood TCR repertoires of five healthy adults. To increase sequencing depth and limit assay-specific biases, TCR repertoire library preparation and sequencing were carried out by different laboratories using diverse techniques. Between about 0.9 and 10 billion PBMCs per donor were obtained by leukapheresis. Results the study describes overall, beyond this receptor: Across four donors, approximately 5% of naive CD4, 3.5% of naive CD8, around 2.5% of memory CD4, and over 0.35% of memory CD8 clonotypes were shared. The genetic and exposure-history diversity represented was limited by the small number of donors. Pairwise subsampling led to the expectation that sequencing depth would affect the degree of clonotype sharing among donors. Sampling was limited to blood, and TCR repertoires in tissue likely differ from TCR repertoires in blood. Compared with non-shared clonotypes, clonotypes shared by all four sorted-subset donors had higher generation probabilities. Naive subsets generally had larger estimated clonotype richness than memory subsets. Incomplete sequencing was indicated by rarefaction of sorted-subset datasets, despite the large sequencing depth.

About this clone itself: No cognate antigen has been identified for it. Qualities for individual bases were not recorded, and no much larger clone is one base off.

The CDR3 numbers 14 residues from cysteine through phenylalanine. The retained sequence is limited to the CDR3, 42 bases, with the frame set at the first base. Trimming removed 0 bases from V and 1 base from J, leaving 7 bases between the germline ends. CDR1 and CDR2, per the germline V gene, are SGHTA and FQGNSA. Donors were healthy HIV-negative adults with no recently reported acute infections or vaccinations. Every donor was a Caucasian adult living in Nashville, Tennessee, USA. CD4+ T cells were enriched by magnetic negative selection, after which naive cells were positively selected on CD45RA and the negative fraction was taken as the memory subset. Blood was collected by leukapheresis, and PBMCs were isolated by Ficoll-Histopaque density gradient centrifugation and then cryopreserved in liquid nitrogen vapor phase. Analytical flow cytometry was used to check the purity and quantity of each magnetically sorted T cell population. From each sorted fraction, genomic DNA was isolated and quantified by UV absorbance on a Nanodrop 2000c.

Using the deep immunoSEQ assay, multiplex PCR amplified TCR CDR3 regions from genomic DNA. Extracted genomic DNA from each cell subset was distributed evenly across all wells of several immunoSEQ 96-well plates, and each plate was treated as a replicate. Each replicate PCR for sorted subsets received roughly 0.2 ug genomic DNA, equal to about 29,000 T cell genomes. Purified libraries were quantified with a Qubit 3.0 fluorometer, sized on a Bioanalyzer 2100, and re-quantified with the KAPA Library Quantification kit. Every immunoSEQ 96-well plate was sequenced on a separate single-read 150-cycle Illumina NextSeq 550 flow cell. Per the original workflow: The immunoSEQ output contained only junctional sequences without quality scores, so filtering could not match that applied to full-length reads. To assign V/J genes and CDR3, sequences were annotated using PyIR, a Python wrapper for IgBLAST v1.9, with IMGT germline references. Reads with weak V/J assignments (E-value above 1e-6), missing CDR3, stop codons, out-of-frame junctions, or ambiguous translated residues were removed. V3J clonotypes were defined as sequences sharing the same inferred V gene, J gene, and CDR3 amino acid sequence. Percentage overlap between repertoires was computed as shared unique clonotypes divided by the size of the smaller repertoire. Three approaches were used to assess repertoire richness: RTK rarefaction, the Chao1 estimator, and Recon v2.1 estimates of unobserved clonotypes. Generation probabilities were computed with OLGA for all TCRbeta clonotypes obtained by the gDNA method from a handful of donors. Not all clones reach the TCRdb copy of this immuneACCESS table, which keeps in-frame sequences only. Checked studies attribute under half of the gap to unresolved V genes and leave the rest unexplained. V and J calls and clone size follow that table, whereas D and trimming were derived from the DNA. In all, the sample holds a few million clones, and nearly 97% of those were seen once. The ten largest clones take up roughly 0.13% of the sample.

The clonotype was recovered from a man between 18 and 29 years old in good health. The sequenced material came from naive CD4+ T cells sorted from blood. The cell subset or site label on this specimen signifies: CD45RA+ positively selected. The sequence links TRBV7-2 to TRBJ2-7, with no D gene named confidently. In nucleotides, the sequence is TGTGCCAGCAGCTTAGCTACTGGGTCCTACGAGCAGTACTTC. Translated, this is CASSLATGSYEQYF. With the rest looked up from the reference TRBV7-2 and TRBJ2-7 genes rather than sequenced, the full variable domain is GAGVSQSPSNKVTEKGKDVELRCDPISGHTALYWYRQSLGQGLEFLIYFQGNSAPDKSGLPSDRFSAERTGGSVSTLTIQRTQQEDSAVYLCASSLATGSYEQYFGPGTRLTVT.